This T cell receptor (beta chain) was captured by sequencing in a study of cytomegalovirus exposure and HLA in healthy donors. PCR used 60 Vbeta primers and 13 Jbeta primers. The protocol was immunoSEQ multiplex PCR, while the TCRdb copy is restricted to in-frame clones and leaves out a portion. The sample lists some 150,000 clones, less than 85% seen once, with 6.5% to 7% in the top ten. A remark on this clone: No antigen is known for it.

Study-wide results and limits: TCR beta V- and J-gene trimming, according to a later analysis, was linked to a missense DCLRE1C variant. Reports showed the classifier diagnosing cytomegalovirus status with high specificity and sensitivity. DRB1 had the most TCR associations and HLA-C the fewest, a later analysis found, with rates varying by HLA locus.

The sequencing sample was made of PBMCs. This sequence originates from a man aged 35 to 55 in good health and CMV-seropositive.

CDR3 residues: CASSEFADRGTEAFF. CDR3 nucleotide sequence: TGTGCCAGCAGTGAATTCGCTGACAGGGGCACTGAAGCTTTCTTT. The V and J genes are TRBV6-1 and TRBJ1-1; 8 nucleotides agree with TRBD1. Germline lookup yields CDR1 MNHNS and CDR2 SASEGT. The CDR3 runs to 15 residues. V lost 2 bases, J lost 4 bases, and 6 bases stayed unmatched.